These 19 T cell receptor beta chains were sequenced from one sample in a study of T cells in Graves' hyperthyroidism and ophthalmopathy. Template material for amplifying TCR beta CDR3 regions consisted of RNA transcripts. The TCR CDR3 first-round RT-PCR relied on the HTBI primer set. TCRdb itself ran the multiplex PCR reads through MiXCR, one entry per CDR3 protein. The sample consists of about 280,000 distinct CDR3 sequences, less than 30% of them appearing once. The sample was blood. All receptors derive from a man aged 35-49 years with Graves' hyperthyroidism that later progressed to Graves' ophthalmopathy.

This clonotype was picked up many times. The CDR3 DNA is TGCGCCAGCAGCTTGGATTTAGTGAGTGGCAGCCCGAATGGCTACACCTTC. Its protein product is CASSLDLVSGSPNGYTF. The V and J genes are TRBV5-1 and TRBJ1-2; D not certain. V was clipped by 0 bases and J by 6 bases, with 21 bases between them. CDR1 and CDR2 from the germline V gene are SGHRS and YFSETQ. The CDR3 contains 17 residues.

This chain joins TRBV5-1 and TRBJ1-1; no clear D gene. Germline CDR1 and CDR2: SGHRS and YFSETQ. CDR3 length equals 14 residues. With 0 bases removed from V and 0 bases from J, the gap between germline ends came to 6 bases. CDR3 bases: TGCGCCAGCAGCTTGGCCCTACTGAACACTGAAGCTTTCTTT. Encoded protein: CASSLALLNTEAFF.

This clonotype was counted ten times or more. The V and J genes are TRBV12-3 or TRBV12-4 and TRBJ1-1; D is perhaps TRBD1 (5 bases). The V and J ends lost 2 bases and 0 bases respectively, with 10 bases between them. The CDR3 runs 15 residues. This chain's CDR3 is CASSLKGHMNTEAFF. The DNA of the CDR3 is TGTGCCAGCAGTTTAAAAGGACACATGAACACTGAAGCTTTCTTT.

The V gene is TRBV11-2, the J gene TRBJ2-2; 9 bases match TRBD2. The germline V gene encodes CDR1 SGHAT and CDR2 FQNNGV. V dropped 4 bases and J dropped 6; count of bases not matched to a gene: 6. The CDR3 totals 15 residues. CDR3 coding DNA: TGTGCCAGCAGCTCCACACTAGCGGGTTCCGGGGAGCTGTTTTTT. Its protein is CASSSTLAGSGELFF.

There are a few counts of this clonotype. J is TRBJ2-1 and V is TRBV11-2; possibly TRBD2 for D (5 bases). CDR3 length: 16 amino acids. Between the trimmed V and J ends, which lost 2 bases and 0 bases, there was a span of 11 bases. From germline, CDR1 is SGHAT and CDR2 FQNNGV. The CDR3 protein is CASSLRAGSSYNEQFF. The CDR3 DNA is TGTGCCAGCAGCTTACGCGCGGGTAGCTCCTACAATGAGCAGTTCTTC.

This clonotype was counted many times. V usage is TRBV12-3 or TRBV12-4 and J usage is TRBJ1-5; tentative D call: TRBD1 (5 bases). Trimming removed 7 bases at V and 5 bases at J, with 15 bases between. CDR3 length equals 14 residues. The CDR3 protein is CASNSAGRDQPQHF. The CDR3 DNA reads TGTGCCAGCAATTCCGCAGGGCGGGATCAGCCCCAGCATTTT.

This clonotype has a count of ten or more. The CDR3 DNA sequence: TGCGCCAGCAGTGAGGACAGGGGGGGGAACACTGAAGCTTTCTTT. Encoded protein: CASSEDRGGNTEAFF. The chain carries TRBV10-1 and TRBJ1-1, with 9 positions matching TRBD1. Germline loops: CDR1 WNHNN, CDR2 SYGVQD (reference sequence). The CDR3 spans 15 residues. Germline trimming cut 2 bases from V and 1 base from J; bases unmatched to any gene: 2.

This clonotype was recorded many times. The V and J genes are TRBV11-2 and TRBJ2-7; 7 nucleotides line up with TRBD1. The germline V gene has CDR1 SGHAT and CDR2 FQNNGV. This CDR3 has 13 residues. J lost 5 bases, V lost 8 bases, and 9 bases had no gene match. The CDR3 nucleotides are TGTGCCAGCGGACAGGTGGTGGGAAACGAGCAGTACTTC. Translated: CASGQVVGNEQYF.

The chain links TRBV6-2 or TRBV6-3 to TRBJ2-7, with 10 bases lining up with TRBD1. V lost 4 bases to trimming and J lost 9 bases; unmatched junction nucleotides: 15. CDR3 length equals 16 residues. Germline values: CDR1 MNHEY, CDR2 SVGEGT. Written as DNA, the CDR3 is TGTGCCAGCAGTTTCCAATCGGGACAGGGGCGTAAAGGGCAGTACTTC. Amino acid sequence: CASSFQSGQGRKGQYF.

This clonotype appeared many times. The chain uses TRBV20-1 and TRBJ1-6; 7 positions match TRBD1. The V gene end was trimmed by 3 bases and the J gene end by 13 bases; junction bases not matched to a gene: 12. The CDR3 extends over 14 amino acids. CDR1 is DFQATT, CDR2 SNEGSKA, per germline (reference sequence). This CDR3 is CSASPGQELSPLHF. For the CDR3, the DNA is TGCAGTGCTAGCCCCGGACAGGAGCTGTCTCCCCTCCACTTT.

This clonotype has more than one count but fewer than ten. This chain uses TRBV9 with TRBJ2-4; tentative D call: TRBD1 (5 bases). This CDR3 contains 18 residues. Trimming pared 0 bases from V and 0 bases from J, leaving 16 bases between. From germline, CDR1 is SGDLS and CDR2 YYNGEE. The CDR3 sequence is CASSVDQGPTIAKNIQYF. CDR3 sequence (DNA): TGTGCCAGCAGCGTAGATCAGGGTCCAACCATAGCCAAAAACATTCAGTACTTC.

CDR3 in amino acids: CSASNPGGAQYF. Here the CDR3 DNA reads TGCAGTGCTAGTAACCCGGGAGGGGCTCAGTACTTC. The rearrangement joins TRBV20-1 to TRBJ2-7, with 8 nucleotides matching TRBD2. V was clipped by 3 bases and J by 10 bases; unmatched bases: 8. Germline values: CDR1 DFQATT, CDR2 SNEGSKA (reference sequence). The CDR3 has 12 amino acids.

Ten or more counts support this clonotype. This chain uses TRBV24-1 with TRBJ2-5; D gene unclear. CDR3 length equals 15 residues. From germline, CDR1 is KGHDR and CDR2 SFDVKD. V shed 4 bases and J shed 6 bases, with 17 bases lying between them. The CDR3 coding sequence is TGTGCCACCAGTGACGCTGGGGTAGGATTCAAGACCCAGTACTTC. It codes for CATSDAGVGFKTQYF.

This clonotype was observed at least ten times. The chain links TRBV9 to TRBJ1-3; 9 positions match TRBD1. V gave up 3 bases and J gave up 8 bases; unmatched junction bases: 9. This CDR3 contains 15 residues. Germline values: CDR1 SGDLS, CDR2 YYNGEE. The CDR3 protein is CASSGSWTGEDTIYF. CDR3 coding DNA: TGTGCCAGCAGCGGGTCCTGGACAGGGGAAGACACCATATATTTT. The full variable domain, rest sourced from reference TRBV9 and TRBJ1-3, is DSGVTQTPKHLITATGQRVTLRCSPRSGDLSVYWYQQSLDQGLQFLIQYYNGEERAKGNILERFSAQQFPDLHSELNLSSLELGDSALYFCASSGSWTGEDTIYFGEGSWLTVV.

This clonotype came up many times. Here the CDR3 reads CSARGRYLMNTEAFF. The CDR3 DNA follows: TGCAGTGCTAGGGGCCGATACCTAATGAACACTGAAGCTTTCTTT. V gene TRBV20-1 combines with J gene TRBJ1-1; D gene unclear. The germline V and J ends were trimmed by 3 bases and 0 bases, with 14 bases remaining between them. This CDR3 has 15 amino acids. Germline-derived CDR1 and CDR2 are DFQATT and SNEGSKA (reference sequence).

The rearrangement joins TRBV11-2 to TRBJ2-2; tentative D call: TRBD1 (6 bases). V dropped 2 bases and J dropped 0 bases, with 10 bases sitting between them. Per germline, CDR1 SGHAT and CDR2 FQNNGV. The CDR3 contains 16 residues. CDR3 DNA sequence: TGTGCCAGCAGCTTATTGGGGGCCGCGAACACCGGGGAGCTGTTTTTT. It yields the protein CASSLLGAANTGELFF.

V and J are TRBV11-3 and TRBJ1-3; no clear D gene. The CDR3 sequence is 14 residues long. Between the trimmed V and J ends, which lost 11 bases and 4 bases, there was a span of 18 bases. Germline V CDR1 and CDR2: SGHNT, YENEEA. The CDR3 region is CAWREPGSGNTIYF. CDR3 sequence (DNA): TGTGCCTGGAGGGAGCCGGGTTCAGGAAACACCATATATTTT.

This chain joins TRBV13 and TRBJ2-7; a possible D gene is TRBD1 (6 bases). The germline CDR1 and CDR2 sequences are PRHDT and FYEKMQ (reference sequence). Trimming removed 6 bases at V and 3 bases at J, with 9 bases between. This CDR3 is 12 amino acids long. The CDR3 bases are TGTGCCAGCAGTGGCAGGGGCTACGAGCAGTACTTC. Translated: CASSGRGYEQYF.

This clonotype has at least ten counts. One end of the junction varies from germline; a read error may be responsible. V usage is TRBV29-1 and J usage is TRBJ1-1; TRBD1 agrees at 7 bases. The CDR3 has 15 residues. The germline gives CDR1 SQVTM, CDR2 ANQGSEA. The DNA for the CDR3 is TGCAGCGTTGAAGACAGGGACAGCGTGAAAACTGAAGCTTTCTTT. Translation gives CSVEDRDSVKTEAFF.